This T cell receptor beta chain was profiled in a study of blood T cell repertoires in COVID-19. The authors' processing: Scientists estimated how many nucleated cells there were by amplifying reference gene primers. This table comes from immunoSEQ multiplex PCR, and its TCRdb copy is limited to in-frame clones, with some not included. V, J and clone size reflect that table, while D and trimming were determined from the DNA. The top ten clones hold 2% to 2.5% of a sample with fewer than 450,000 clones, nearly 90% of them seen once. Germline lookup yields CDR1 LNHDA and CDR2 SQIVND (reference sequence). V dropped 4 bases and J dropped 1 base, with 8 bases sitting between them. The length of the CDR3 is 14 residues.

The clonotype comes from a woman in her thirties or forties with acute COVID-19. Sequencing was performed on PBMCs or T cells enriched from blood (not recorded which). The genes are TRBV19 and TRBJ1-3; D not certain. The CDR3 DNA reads TGTGCCAGTAGTAAAACAGAGTCTGGAAACACCATATATTTT. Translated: CASSKTESGNTIYF.